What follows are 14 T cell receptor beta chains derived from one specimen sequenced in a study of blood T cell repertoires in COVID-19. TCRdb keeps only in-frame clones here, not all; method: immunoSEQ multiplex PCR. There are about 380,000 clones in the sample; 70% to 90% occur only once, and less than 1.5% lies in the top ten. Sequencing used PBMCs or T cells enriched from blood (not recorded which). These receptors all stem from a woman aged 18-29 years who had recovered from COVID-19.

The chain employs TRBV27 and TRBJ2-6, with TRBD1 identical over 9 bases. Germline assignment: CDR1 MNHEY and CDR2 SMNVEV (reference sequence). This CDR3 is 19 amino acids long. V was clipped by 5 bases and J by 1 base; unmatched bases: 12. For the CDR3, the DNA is TGTGCCAGCAGTGTACGTCCCCCGGGACAGGGATCTGGGGCCAACGTCCTGACTTTC. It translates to CASSVRPPGQGSGANVLTF.

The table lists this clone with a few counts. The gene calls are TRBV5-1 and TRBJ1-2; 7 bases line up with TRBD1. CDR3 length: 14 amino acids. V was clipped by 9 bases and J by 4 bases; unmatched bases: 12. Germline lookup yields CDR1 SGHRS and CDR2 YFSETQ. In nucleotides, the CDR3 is TGCGCCACCCGGGGGCACAGGGGTCCCTATGGCTACACCTTC. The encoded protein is CATRGHRGPYGYTF.

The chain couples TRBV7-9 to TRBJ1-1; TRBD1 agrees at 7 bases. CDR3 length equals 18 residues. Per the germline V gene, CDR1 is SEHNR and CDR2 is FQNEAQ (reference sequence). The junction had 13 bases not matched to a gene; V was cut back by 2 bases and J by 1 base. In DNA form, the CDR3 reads TGTGCCAGCAGCTTACCCAGGGGGGCCGGGAGCTGGAACACTGAAGCTTTCTTT. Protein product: CASSLPRGAGSWNTEAFF. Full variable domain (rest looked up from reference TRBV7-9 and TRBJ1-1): DTGVSQNPRHKITKRGQNVTFRCDPISEHNRLYWYRQTLGQGPEFLTYFQNEAQLEKSRLLSDRFSAERPKGSFSTLEIQRTEQGDSAMYLCASSLPRGAGSWNTEAFFGQGTRLTVV.

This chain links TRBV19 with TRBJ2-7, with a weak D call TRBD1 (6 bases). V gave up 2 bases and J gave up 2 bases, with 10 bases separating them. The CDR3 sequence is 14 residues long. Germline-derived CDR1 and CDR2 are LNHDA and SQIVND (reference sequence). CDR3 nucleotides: TGTGCCAGTAGTATATCAGGGGCGCCCTACGAGCAGTACTTC. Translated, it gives CASSISGAPYEQYF.

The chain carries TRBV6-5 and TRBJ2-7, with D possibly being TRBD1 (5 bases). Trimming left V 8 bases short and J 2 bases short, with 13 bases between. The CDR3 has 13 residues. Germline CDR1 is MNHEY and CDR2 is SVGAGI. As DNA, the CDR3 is TGTGCCAGCCCCAGGGATTCGACCTACGAGCAGTACTTC. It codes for CASPRDSTYEQYF.

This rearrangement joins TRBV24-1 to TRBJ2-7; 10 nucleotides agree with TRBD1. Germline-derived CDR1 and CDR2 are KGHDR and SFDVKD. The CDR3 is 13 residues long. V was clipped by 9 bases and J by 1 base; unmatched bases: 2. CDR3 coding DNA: TGTGCCACCGAGGGACAGGGGTCCTACGAGCAGTACTTC. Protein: CATEGQGSYEQYF.

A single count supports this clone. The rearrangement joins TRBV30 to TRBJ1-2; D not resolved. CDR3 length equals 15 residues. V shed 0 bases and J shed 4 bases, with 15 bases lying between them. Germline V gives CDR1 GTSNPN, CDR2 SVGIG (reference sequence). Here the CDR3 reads CAWSVDSRGSYGYTF. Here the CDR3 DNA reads TGTGCCTGGAGTGTAGATAGTCGTGGGAGCTATGGCTACACCTTC.

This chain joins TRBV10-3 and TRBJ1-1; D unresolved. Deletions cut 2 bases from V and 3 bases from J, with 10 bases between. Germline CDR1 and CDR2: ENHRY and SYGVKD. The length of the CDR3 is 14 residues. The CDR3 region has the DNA TGTGCCATCAGTGAGAGGGAGGAGCACACTGAAGCTTTCTTT. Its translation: CAISEREEHTEAFF.

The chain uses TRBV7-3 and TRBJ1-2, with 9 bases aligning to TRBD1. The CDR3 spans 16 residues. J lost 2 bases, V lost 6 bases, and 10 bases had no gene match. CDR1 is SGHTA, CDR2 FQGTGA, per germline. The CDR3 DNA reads TGTGCCAGCAGTCCCCAGCCGGGACAGGGAAACTATGGCTACACCTTC. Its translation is CASSPQPGQGNYGYTF.

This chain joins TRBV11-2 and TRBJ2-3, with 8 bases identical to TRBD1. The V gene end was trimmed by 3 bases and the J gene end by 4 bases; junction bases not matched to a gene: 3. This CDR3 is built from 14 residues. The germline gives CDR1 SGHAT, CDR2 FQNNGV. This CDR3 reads CASSLGQASDTQYF. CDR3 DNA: TGTGCCAGCAGCTTGGGACAGGCGTCAGATACGCAGTATTTT.

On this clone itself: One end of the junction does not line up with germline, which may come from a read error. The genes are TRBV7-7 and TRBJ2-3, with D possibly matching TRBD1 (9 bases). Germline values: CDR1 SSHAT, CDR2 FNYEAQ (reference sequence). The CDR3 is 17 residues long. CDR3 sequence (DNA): TGTGCTAGCAGCTTAGCGGGGACAGGGAAAAACACAGATACGCAGTATTTT. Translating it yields CASSLAGTGKNTDTQYF.

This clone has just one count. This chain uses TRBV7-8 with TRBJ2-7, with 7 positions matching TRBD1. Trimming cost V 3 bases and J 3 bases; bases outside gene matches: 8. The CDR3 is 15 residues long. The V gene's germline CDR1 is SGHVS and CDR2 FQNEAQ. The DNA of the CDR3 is TGTGCCAGCAGCTTCCCAACCGGGACAGTCTACGAGCAGTACTTC. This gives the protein CASSFPTGTVYEQYF.

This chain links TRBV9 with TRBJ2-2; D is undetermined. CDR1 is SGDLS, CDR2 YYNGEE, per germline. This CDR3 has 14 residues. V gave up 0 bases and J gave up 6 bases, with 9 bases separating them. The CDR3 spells CASSVAVGAGELFF. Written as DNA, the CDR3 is TGTGCCAGCAGCGTAGCGGTCGGAGCCGGGGAGCTGTTTTTT.

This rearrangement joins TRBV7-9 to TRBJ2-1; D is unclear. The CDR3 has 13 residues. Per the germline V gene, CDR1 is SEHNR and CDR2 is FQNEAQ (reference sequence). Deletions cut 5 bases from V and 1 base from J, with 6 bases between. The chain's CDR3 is CASSPQSYNEQFF. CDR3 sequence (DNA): TGTGCCAGCAGCCCCCAGTCCTACAATGAGCAGTTCTTC.